One sample yielded the 5 T cell receptor beta chains listed below, sequenced in a study of T-cell reconstitution after alpha-beta-depleted transplantation in children (dated by TCRdb to the mid-2010s). The treatment or condition label for this specimen denotes: allogeneic hematopoietic cell transplantation with graft depleted of TCRalphabeta T cells and CD19 B cells. The library was produced with PCR. The data were produced on an Illumina HiSeq 2500. TCR library preparation used molecular barcoding, with unique molecular identifiers applied to normalize quantification of the TCRbeta repertoire. TCRdb reprocessed the public reads (quality trimming at Q25 with fastp, clone calling with MiXCR) and kept in-frame beta chains. Rows merge per CDR3 protein into single entries with the most common DNA and genes. Within this sample are about a million distinct CDR3 sequences, with about 26% of them counted one time only. Approximately 30% of the sample is taken by the ten largest.

The sequencing here drew on PBMCs, mostly from graft donor cells, taken 360 days after TCRalphabeta/CD19-depleted stem cell transplant. The receptors derive from a boy under two years old who had a stem cell transplant for SCID, so the T cells may come from the graft donor.

This clonotype has a handful of counts. This chain joins TRBV7-3 and TRBJ1-1; a possible D gene is TRBD1 (6 bases). Trimming left V 5 bases short and J 5 bases short, with 18 bases between. There are 15 residues in the CDR3. CDR1 is SGHTA and CDR2 is FQGTGA in the germline V gene. CDR3 DNA sequence: TGTGCCAGCAGCCCGAATGGACAGCGAGGGACTGAAGCTTTCTTT. As protein: CASSPNGQRGTEAFF.

In this sample, this clonotype turned up once. The CDR3, as DNA: TGTGCCAGCAGCTCGGTGACTGGCTACGAGCAGTACTTC. Protein: CASSSVTGYEQYF. The rearrangement links TRBV5-6 to TRBJ2-7; D unresolved. The germline V gene encodes CDR1 SGHDT and CDR2 YYEEEE. This CDR3 comprises 13 residues. Between the trimmed V and J ends, which lost 3 bases and 3 bases, there was a span of 10 bases.

This chain uses TRBV6-1 with TRBJ2-7; D uncertain. Germline V CDR1 and CDR2: MNHNS, SASEGT. This CDR3 comprises 12 residues. V dropped 2 bases and J dropped 4 bases, with 6 bases sitting between them. This CDR3 reads CASSESHYEQYF. The CDR3 DNA reads TGTGCCAGCAGTGAATCCCATTACGAGCAGTACTTC.

This clonotype was observed a few times. This rearrangement joins TRBV7-2 to TRBJ2-3; D might be TRBD2 (6 bases). This CDR3 region has 13 residues. Trimming left V 6 bases short and J 1 base short, with 8 bases between. Germline lookup yields CDR1 SGHTA and CDR2 FQGNSA. The CDR3 region is CASRASGTDTQYF. As DNA, the CDR3 is TGTGCCAGCAGGGCTAGCGGCACAGATACGCAGTATTTT.

Concerning this clonotype: The junction differs from germline at one of its ends, possibly a read error. The chain joins TRBV20-1 to TRBJ2-5; 9 positions match TRBD2. Germline CDR1 and CDR2: DFQATT and SNEGSKA (reference sequence). The CDR3 is made up of 12 amino acids. This chain's CDR3 is CVAGEIVETQYF. The CDR3 DNA reads as TGTGTAGCGGGGGAAATTGTAGAGACCCAGTACTTC.